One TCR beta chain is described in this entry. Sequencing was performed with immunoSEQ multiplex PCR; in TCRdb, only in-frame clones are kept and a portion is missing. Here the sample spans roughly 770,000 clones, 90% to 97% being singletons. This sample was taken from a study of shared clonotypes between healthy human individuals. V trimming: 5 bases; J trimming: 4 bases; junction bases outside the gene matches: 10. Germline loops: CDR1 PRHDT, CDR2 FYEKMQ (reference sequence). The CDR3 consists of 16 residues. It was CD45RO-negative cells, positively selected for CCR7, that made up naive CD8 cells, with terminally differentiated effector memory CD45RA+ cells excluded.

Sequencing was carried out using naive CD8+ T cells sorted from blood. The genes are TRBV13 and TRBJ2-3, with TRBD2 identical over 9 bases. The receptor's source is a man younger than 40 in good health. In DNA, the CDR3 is TGTGCCAGCAGCACCCTTCGGGAGCGGGAGGCAGATACGCAGTATTTT. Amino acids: CASSTLREREADTQYF.